The 28 T cell receptor beta chains below all came from one sample that was sequenced in a study of blood T cell repertoires in COVID-19. Generated by immunoSEQ multiplex PCR, the TCRdb table keeps only in-frame clones and is missing some. The sample includes about 310,000 clones, 90% seen only once; the top ten take 2.5% to 3.5%. The sample consisted of peripheral blood. These receptors were taken from a young woman with COVID-19, enrolled during active disease.

This clone appeared a single time. This chain uses TRBV6-5 with TRBJ2-2; D is perhaps TRBD2 (5 bases). Trimming removed 0 bases from V and 4 bases from J, with 6 bases in between. Germline V gives CDR1 MNHEY, CDR2 SVGAGI. This CDR3 has 14 residues. The CDR3 protein is CASSYSRGTGELFF. The CDR3, as DNA: TGTGCCAGCAGTTACTCACGGGGCACCGGGGAGCTGTTTTTT.

V usage is TRBV10-1 and J usage is TRBJ2-7, with TRBD1 identical over 9 bases. Germline V lookup: CDR1 WNHNN, CDR2 SYGVQD (reference sequence). Losses at the gene ends were 4 bases for V and 3 bases for J; bases not matched to a gene: 16. This CDR3 spans 18 amino acids. The CDR3 nucleotides read TGCGCCAGCAGTGGGGACAGAATGCGGGACAGGGAAGGCTACGAGCAGTACTTC. Its translation: CASSGDRMRDREGYEQYF.

This chain links TRBV11-2 with TRBJ1-2; TRBD1 agrees at 7 bases. Germline V gene sequence: CDR1 SGHAT, CDR2 FQNNGV. This CDR3 comprises 14 residues. J lost 5 bases, V lost 1 base, and 4 bases had no gene match. The CDR3 loop is CASSLAQGEYGYTF. The CDR3, as DNA: TGTGCCAGCAGCTTAGCCCAGGGGGAGTATGGCTACACCTTC.

The V gene is TRBV9, the J gene TRBJ2-7; D call uncertain. This CDR3 contains 14 residues. V lost 0 bases and J lost 2, with 9 bases in between. Germline V gene sequence: CDR1 SGDLS, CDR2 YYNGEE. This CDR3 is CASSVGWAAYEQYF. The CDR3 region has the DNA TGTGCCAGCAGCGTAGGGTGGGCAGCCTACGAGCAGTACTTC.

The chain combines TRBV27 with TRBJ2-7; 12 positions agree with TRBD2. CDR3 length: 15 amino acids. Losses at the gene ends were 0 bases for V and 4 bases for J; bases not matched to a gene: 1. CDR1 and CDR2 (germline): MNHEY, SMNVEV (reference sequence). In DNA, the CDR3 is TGTGCCAGCAGTTTATCGACTAGCGGGAGTTACGAGCAGTACTTC. Translating gives CASSLSTSGSYEQYF.

This clone was seen just once. The chain recombines TRBV5-1 with TRBJ2-3, with 11 bases identical to TRBD2. The length of the CDR3 is 16 residues. V gave up 4 bases and J gave up 7 bases; unmatched junction bases: 11. Germline V gives CDR1 SGHRS, CDR2 YFSETQ. The CDR3 loop is CASSPRTSGGGNTQYF. The CDR3 DNA sequence: TGCGCCAGCAGCCCGCGAACTAGCGGGGGAGGAAATACGCAGTATTTT.

The chain is built from TRBV25-1 and TRBJ2-7; TRBD2 agrees at 7 bases. The J segment lost 2 bases and the V segment lost 5 bases, leaving 12 bases of the junction unmatched. Per germline, CDR1 MGHDK and CDR2 SYGVNS. This CDR3 has 16 residues. DNA of the CDR3: TGTGCCAGCAGTCCCCAAGGGAGGGGCCAAGCCTACGAGCAGTACTTC. Protein: CASSPQGRGQAYEQYF.

This chain uses TRBV28 with TRBJ1-1, with a weak D call TRBD1 (5 bases). CDR3 size: 15 residues. V lost 7 bases and J lost 0, with 15 bases in between. The germline V gene has CDR1 MDHEN and CDR2 SYDVKM. CDR3 protein: CASTVKTGMNTEAFF. The CDR3 DNA reads as TGTGCCAGCACCGTGAAAACAGGAATGAACACTGAAGCTTTCTTT.

J is TRBJ2-7 and V is TRBV6-2 or TRBV6-3; D unresolved. Germline V lookup: CDR1 MNHEY, CDR2 SVGEGT. Deletions cut 0 bases from V and 0 bases from J, with 6 bases between. The CDR3 sequence is 14 residues long. CDR3 nucleotides: TGTGCCAGCAGTTACTCGACTCCCTCCTACGAGCAGTACTTC. This codes for CASSYSTPSYEQYF.

The CDR3, as DNA: TGTGCCTGGAGTGCATTTGTGGTTGGACAGAACAATCAGCCCCAGCATTTT. Translated, it gives CAWSAFVVGQNNQPQHF. The chain couples TRBV30 to TRBJ1-5, with D maybe TRBD1 (6 bases). The CDR3 has 17 residues. Trimming removed 1 base at V and 3 bases at J, with 19 bases between. Germline V gene lookup returns CDR1 GTSNPN and CDR2 SVGIG (reference sequence).

The sample holds one count of this clone. The rearrangement joins TRBV10-3 to TRBJ2-7; D might be TRBD1 (5 bases). CDR3 size: 16 residues. Trimming removed 3 bases at V and 6 bases at J, with 21 bases between. In germline, CDR1 is ENHRY, CDR2 SYGVKD. CDR3 loop: CAISDRFQGESGEQYF. The CDR3 DNA is TGTGCCATCAGTGACCGTTTCCAGGGTGAGTCAGGCGAGCAGTACTTC.

This clone was counted only a few times. The chain uses TRBV7-3 and TRBJ1-1; D remains unclear. Trimming left V 3 bases short and J 1 base short, with 6 bases between. The CDR3 loop spans 13 amino acids. The germline V gene has CDR1 SGHTA and CDR2 FQGTGA. The CDR3 is CASSFLANTEAFF. In DNA form, the CDR3 reads TGTGCCAGCAGCTTTCTAGCGAACACTGAAGCTTTCTTT.

V and J are TRBV19 and TRBJ2-2; 7 bases match TRBD2. The CDR3 has 17 amino acids. CDR1 LNHDA and CDR2 SQIVND come from the germline V gene (reference sequence). V shed 7 bases, J shed 0 bases, and the junction held 11 bases outside the gene matches. The CDR3 nucleotides are TGTGCCAGTATTGCGGCTAGCGGTGCCGCGAACACCGGGGAGCTGTTTTTT. Amino acid sequence: CASIAASGAANTGELFF.

This clone was seen more than once but under ten times. This sequence joins TRBV7-6 and TRBJ1-5; 7 positions match TRBD1. The CDR3 is 17 residues long. J lost 3 bases, V lost 5 bases, and 13 bases had no gene match. In germline, CDR1 is SGHVS, CDR2 FNYEAQ. The CDR3 bases are TGTGCCAGCAGCGAACGAGTGGGACAGATTACCAATCAGCCCCAGCATTTT. Residues: CASSERVGQITNQPQHF.

The chain recombines TRBV7-2 with TRBJ2-3; D is perhaps TRBD1 (5 bases). V was trimmed by 5 bases and J by 4 bases, leaving 13 bases between them. CDR1 is SGHTA and CDR2 is FQGNSA in the germline V gene. The CDR3 totals 14 residues. The CDR3 DNA sequence: TGTGCCAGCAGCACCGGTATAGGGGCAGATACGCAGTATTTT. It specifies CASSTGIGADTQYF.

This chain links TRBV4-1 with TRBJ2-1; D unclear. Germline V CDR1 and CDR2: MGHRA, YSYEKL. Trimming pared 3 bases from V and 10 bases from J, leaving 7 bases between. CDR3 length: 11 amino acids. The CDR3 DNA is TGCGCCAGCAGCCACGACACCGAGCAGTTCTTC. It specifies CASSHDTEQFF.

CDR3 coding DNA: TGTGCCACCTCAAGACGGGGTACCTACAATGAGCAGTTCTTC. It yields the protein CATSRRGTYNEQFF. The V gene is TRBV28, the J gene TRBJ2-1, with D maybe TRBD2 (5 bases). CDR1 and CDR2 from the germline V gene are MDHEN and SYDVKM. V dropped 10 bases and J dropped 2 bases, with 15 bases sitting between them. The CDR3 consists of 14 residues.

The rearrangement links TRBV19 to TRBJ2-3; 8 bases are a match to TRBD1. The CDR3 is made up of 14 amino acids. Germline V gives CDR1 LNHDA, CDR2 SQIVND (reference sequence). Unmatched junction bases numbered 5, after V lost 7 bases and J lost 2 bases. CDR3 amino acids: CASTWGQDTDTQYF. CDR3 bases: TGTGCCAGTACCTGGGGACAGGACACAGATACGCAGTATTTT.

The chain recombines TRBV6-5 with TRBJ1-6; a weak D match, TRBD1 (5 bases). V was clipped by 0 bases and J by 6 bases, with 9 bases between them. Germline V gives CDR1 MNHEY, CDR2 SVGAGI. The CDR3 spans 15 residues. The CDR3 is CASSYSAGSNSPLHF. The CDR3 DNA reads as TGTGCCAGCAGTTACTCAGCAGGGTCTAATTCACCCCTCCACTTT.

The chain uses TRBV19 and TRBJ1-1; D possibly corresponds to TRBD1 (5 bases). Trimming took 4 bases from V and 4 from J, leaving 13 bases between them. The CDR3 spans 14 residues. Germline assignment: CDR1 LNHDA and CDR2 SQIVND (reference sequence). As DNA, the CDR3 is TGTGCCAGTAGTAGGGAGGGGCGGTCCACTGAAGCTTTCTTT. Protein: CASSREGRSTEAFF.

This clone was observed a handful of times. The chain recombines TRBV7-3 with TRBJ1-6; 7 bases are a match to TRBD1. V lost 5 bases to trimming and J lost 8 bases; unmatched junction nucleotides: 3. The germline CDR1 and CDR2 sequences are SGHTA and FQGTGA. This CDR3 comprises 13 residues. CDR3 residues: CASSIDRDSPLHF. The CDR3 DNA reads as TGTGCCAGCAGCATAGACAGGGATTCACCCCTCCACTTT. Supplemented by reference TRBV7-3 and TRBJ1-6, the full variable domain reads GAGVSQTPSNKVTEKGKYVELRCDPISGHTALYWYRQSLGQGPEFLIYFQGTGAADDSGLPNDRFFAVRPEGSVSTLKIQRTERGDSAVYLCASSIDRDSPLHFGNGTRLTVT.

The CDR3 bases are TGTGCCAGCAGTGTGGACGGGAGGGGAGGCTACACCTTC. This encodes CASSVDGRGGYTF. The chain is built from TRBV12-3 or TRBV12-4 and TRBJ1-2; TRBD1 is a possible D gene (5 bases). V gave up 5 bases and J gave up 8 bases, with 15 bases separating them. The CDR3 totals 13 residues.

For this clone: The junction does not match germline at one end; this may be a read error. V is TRBV3-1 (or the pseudogene TRBV3-2) and J is TRBJ1-1; the D gene is possibly TRBD1 (6 bases). Germline assignment: CDR1 LGHDT and CDR2 YNNKEL (reference sequence). This CDR3 is built from 15 residues. The CDR3 bases are TGTGCCAGCACCCAAGTTGGACAGATGAACACTGAAGCTTTCTTT. This codes for CASTQVGQMNTEAFF.

V gene TRBV2 combines with J gene TRBJ2-1, with 8 bases fitting TRBD2. The CDR3 loop spans 13 amino acids. Germline trimming cut 1 base from V and 15 bases from J; bases unmatched to any gene: 8. Germline-derived CDR1 and CDR2 are SNHLY and FYNNEI. CDR3: CASSEGAGGGTFF. The DNA for the CDR3 is TGTGCCAGCAGTGAAGGTGCGGGAGGTGGGACGTTCTTC.

The chain joins TRBV5-4 to TRBJ2-7; 8 bases align to TRBD1. J was trimmed by 3 bases and V by 5 bases; bases with no gene match: 7. Germline V CDR1 and CDR2: SGHNT, YYREEE (reference sequence). There are 14 residues in the CDR3. CDR3 region: CASSPGTGNYEQYF. The DNA of the CDR3 is TGTGCCAGCAGTCCCGGGACAGGCAACTACGAGCAGTACTTC.

This chain connects TRBV29-1 to TRBJ1-4, with a tentative D call TRBD1 (6 bases). This CDR3 has 14 residues. V lost 1 base and J lost 7, with 13 bases in between. Germline values: CDR1 SQVTM, CDR2 ANQGSEA. The chain's CDR3 is CSVEVGTQGEKLFF. In DNA, the CDR3 is TGCAGCGTTGAAGTCGGGACACAGGGTGAAAAACTGTTTTTT.

The rearrangement links TRBV5-1 to TRBJ1-1; 7 positions match TRBD1. The V gene end was trimmed by 2 bases and the J gene end by 4 bases; junction bases not matched to a gene: 5. Per germline, CDR1 SGHRS and CDR2 YFSETQ. This CDR3 region has 14 residues. The CDR3 reads CASSFNRDSTEAFF. The CDR3 DNA reads as TGCGCCAGCAGCTTCAACCGGGACAGCACTGAAGCTTTCTTT.

The gene calls are TRBV5-1 and TRBJ1-1, with D possibly TRBD1 on 6 matching bases. This CDR3 region has 15 residues. With 4 bases removed from V and 2 bases from J, the gap between germline ends came to 15 bases. Germline assignment: CDR1 SGHRS and CDR2 YFSETQ. CDR3 nucleotides: TGCGCCAGCAGCGTCCCAGGGGCAGGAAACACTGAAGCTTTCTTT. Encoded protein: CASSVPGAGNTEAFF.